One and the same sample provided the 27 T cell receptor beta chains below, sequenced in a study of HIV-infected patients and healthy controls. The repertoire came from unfractionated whole blood and reflected all unsorted peripheral T cells. cDNA was made from about 500 ng RNA using alpha and beta constant primers. Each of the alpha and beta chains got its own library through chain-specific third strand synthesis with indices. Each CDR3 protein is one row after TCRdb ran MiXCR on the 5' RACE reads. The repertoire includes approximately 15,000 distinct CDR3 sequences, about 5% of them detected once, and under 2.5% sits in the top ten. The sequenced material came from blood. The receptors here all came from an adult in good health.

At least ten counts were recorded for this clonotype. The V and J genes are TRBV10-3 and TRBJ1-1, with 7 bases aligning to TRBD1. CDR3 length: 13 residues. J gave up 7 bases and V 4 bases, and 6 bases lay outside the gene matches. Germline-derived CDR1 and CDR2 are ENHRY and SYGVKD. This CDR3 reads CAISGTGTGEAFF. DNA for the CDR3: TGTGCCATCAGTGGGACAGGTACGGGTGAAGCTTTCTTT.

This sequence joins TRBV4-3 and TRBJ2-3; D gene ambiguous. Germline CDR1 is LGHNA and CDR2 is YSLEER. The CDR3 contains 15 residues. Trimming took 0 bases from V and 2 from J, leaving 9 bases between them. The CDR3 protein is CASSQDYLPTDTQYF. The CDR3 region has the DNA TGCGCCAGCAGCCAAGACTACCTTCCCACAGATACGCAGTATTTT.

The V call is TRBV6-2 or TRBV6-3, the J call TRBJ2-1; the D is unclear. The V gene lost 0 bases and the J gene lost 7 bases, with 7 bases spanning the gap. Germline values: CDR1 MNHEY, CDR2 SVGEGT. CDR3 length equals 13 residues. This CDR3 is CASSYSRRNEQFF. DNA for the CDR3: TGTGCCAGCAGTTACTCGAGGCGGAATGAGCAGTTCTTC.

This clonotype has a count of ten or more. The chain joins TRBV12-3 or TRBV12-4 to TRBJ2-6; D remains unclear. V lost 3 bases to trimming and J lost 0 bases, with 6 bases between them. CDR3 length: 15 residues. CDR3 region: CASSFLPSGANVLTF. CDR3 nucleotide sequence: TGTGCCAGCAGTTTTCTCCCCTCTGGGGCCAACGTCCTGACTTTC.

This clonotype is medium-sized. The rearrangement links TRBV6-2 or TRBV6-3 to TRBJ1-1; D gene ambiguous. Germline assignment: CDR1 MNHEY and CDR2 SVGEGT. There are 14 residues in the CDR3. Trimming cost V 0 bases and J 1 base, with 6 bases left between them. In DNA form, the CDR3 reads TGTGCCAGCAGTTACTCGACTGAGAACACTGAAGCTTTCTTT. Its translation is CASSYSTENTEAFF.

This clonotype was picked up a small number of times. This sequence joins TRBV18 and TRBJ2-4; D might be TRBD2 (6 bases). The CDR3 is 15 amino acids. V was clipped by 5 bases and J by 0 bases, with 11 bases between them. Germline lookup yields CDR1 KGHSH and CDR2 LQKENI. The CDR3 nucleotides are TGTGCCAGCTCATCTCTCGGGGGAGCCAAAAACATTCAGTACTTC. Protein: CASSSLGGAKNIQYF.

This clonotype was counted ten times or more. This chain uses TRBV7-2 with TRBJ1-1, with a possible D match to TRBD1 (6 bases). CDR3 length equals 14 residues. The germline V and J ends were trimmed by 6 bases and 11 bases, with 22 bases remaining between them. Germline loops: CDR1 SGHTA, CDR2 FQGNSA. CDR3 residues: CASSHRFGGPGAFF. DNA of the CDR3: TGTGCCAGCAGTCATAGGTTCGGGGGGCCAGGCGCTTTCTTT. The full variable domain, with the rest looked up from reference TRBV7-2 and TRBJ1-1, is GAGVSQSPSNKVTEKGKDVELRCDPISGHTALYWYRQSLGQGLEFLIYFQGNSAPDKSGLPSDRFSAERTGGSVSTLTIQRTQQEDSAVYLCASSHRFGGPGAFFGQGTRLTVV.

This clonotype came up many times. The rearrangement uses TRBV19 and TRBJ2-7; 10 bases are shared with TRBD1. The CDR3 sequence is 14 residues long. V lost 10 bases and J lost 1; bases outside the gene matches: 7. Germline loops: CDR1 LNHDA, CDR2 SQIVND (reference sequence). The CDR3 spells CATSWTGGSYEQYF. The CDR3 DNA sequence: TGTGCCACCAGTTGGACAGGGGGTTCCTACGAGCAGTACTTC.

By frequency in the sample, this clonotype is medium-sized. CDR3 coding DNA: TGCAGTGCAACCCCCAGGCTTGACACTGAAGCTTTCTTT. As protein: CSATPRLDTEAFF. V gene TRBV20-1 combines with J gene TRBJ1-1; no clear D gene. In germline, CDR1 is DFQATT, CDR2 SNEGSKA (reference sequence). The V and J ends lost 6 bases and 3 bases respectively, with 14 bases between them. The CDR3 sequence is 13 residues long.

Within the sample, this clonotype is medium-sized (0.01 to 0.1%). V and J are TRBV15 and TRBJ1-4; 9 nucleotides align to TRBD1. Losses at the gene ends were 0 bases for V and 7 bases for J; bases not matched to a gene: 6. The CDR3 contains 16 residues. The germline V gene encodes CDR1 LNHNV and CDR2 YYDKDF (reference sequence). The CDR3 is CATSRDPGQGSEKLFF. CDR3 coding DNA: TGTGCCACCAGCAGAGATCCGGGACAGGGAAGTGAAAAACTGTTTTTT. Combining the CDR3 with reference TRBV15 and TRBJ1-4 gives the whole variable domain DAMVIQNPRYQVTQFGKPVTLSCSQTLNHNVMYWYQQKSSQAPKLLFHYYDKDFNNEADTPDNFQSRRPNTSFCFLDIRSPGLGDTAMYLCATSRDPGQGSEKLFFGSGTQLSVL.

This clonotype showed up many times. The chain couples TRBV11-2 to TRBJ2-5; 7 bases are shared with TRBD2. Germline V gives CDR1 SGHAT, CDR2 FQNNGV. The CDR3 consists of 15 residues. The ends lost 0 bases at V and 1 base at J; junction bases unmatched: 2. The CDR3 coding sequence is TGTGCCAGCAGCTTAGACCCTAGCGGCCAAGAGACCCAGTACTTC. Translated, it gives CASSLDPSGQETQYF.

Ten or more counts support this clonotype. The rearrangement joins TRBV20-1 to TRBJ1-2; D unclear. V was clipped by 0 bases and J by 8 bases, with 22 bases between them. The CDR3 runs to 16 residues. Per germline, CDR1 DFQATT and CDR2 SNEGSKA (reference sequence). The CDR3 spells CSARDSRRPRNGGYTF. The CDR3 DNA is TGCAGTGCTAGAGATAGTAGGAGACCCCGTAACGGGGGCTACACCTTC.

This clonotype is medium-sized (0.01 to 0.1%) within its sample. The V gene is TRBV10-2, the J gene TRBJ2-7; 9 bases are a match to TRBD2. Germline CDR1 and CDR2: WSHSY and SAAADI. The CDR3 length is 15 residues. V dropped 4 bases and J dropped 2; count of bases not matched to a gene: 6. CDR3 amino acids: CASSAGSGGTYEQYF. The DNA for the CDR3 is TGCGCCAGCAGTGCAGGTAGCGGGGGAACCTACGAGCAGTACTTC.

This clonotype showed up many times. The rearrangement links TRBV4-2 to TRBJ1-3, with 8 bases identical to TRBD1. This CDR3 is 14 amino acids long. V lost 2 bases, J lost 6 bases, and 3 bases stayed unmatched. In germline, CDR1 is LGHNA, CDR2 YNFKEQ. For the CDR3, the DNA is TGTGCCAGCAGCCAACAGACAGGGGTAAACACCATATATTTT. This codes for CASSQQTGVNTIYF.

This clonotype is medium-sized (0.01 to 0.1%) by share. The rearrangement joins TRBV20-1 to TRBJ1-2; D call uncertain. Trimming cost V 6 bases and J 2 bases, with 19 bases left between them. The CDR3 is 15 residues long. Germline V CDR1 and CDR2: DFQATT, SNEGSKA (reference sequence). CDR3 in amino acids: CSALRTEPINYGYTF. DNA for the CDR3: TGCAGTGCCCTGAGGACGGAGCCCATAAACTATGGCTACACCTTC.

This clonotype was counted at least ten times. This rearrangement joins TRBV9 to TRBJ2-2, with a tentative D call TRBD1 (6 bases). The V gene's germline CDR1 is SGDLS and CDR2 YYNGEE. CDR3 length equals 17 residues. Trimming pared 0 bases from V and 0 bases from J, leaving 12 bases between. CDR3 DNA: TGTGCCAGCAGCGTAGGCCCAGGGGCATCGAACACCGGGGAGCTGTTTTTT. Its protein product is CASSVGPGASNTGELFF.

This clonotype was counted between two and nine times. The chain joins TRBV7-3 to TRBJ2-7; 7 positions agree with TRBD1. V gave up 4 bases and J gave up 7 bases; unmatched junction bases: 4. Per germline, CDR1 SGHTA and CDR2 FQGTGA. There are 12 residues in the CDR3. DNA of the CDR3: TGTGCCAGCAGCTCGACAGGGAGAGAGCAGTACTTC. This sequence encodes CASSSTGREQYF.

This clonotype occurred many times. J is TRBJ1-5 and V is TRBV12-3 or TRBV12-4; D gene uncertain. This CDR3 is 16 amino acids long. The ends were cut back, 6 bases at V and 3 bases at J, with 18 bases in the middle. This CDR3 reads CASSRIGGRLNQPQHF. DNA of the CDR3: TGTGCCAGCAGCCGGATCGGTGGCAGACTCAATCAGCCCCAGCATTTT.

There are many counts of this clonotype. The V gene is TRBV10-3, the J gene TRBJ2-7, with 9 bases matching TRBD1. This CDR3 is built from 15 residues. Germline V gives CDR1 ENHRY, CDR2 SYGVKD. V was clipped by 4 bases and J by 2 bases; unmatched bases: 6. The CDR3 spells CAISGGGQGTYEQYF. CDR3 DNA sequence: TGTGCCATCAGTGGCGGGGGACAGGGAACCTACGAGCAGTACTTC.

This clonotype appeared many times. The chain carries TRBV7-3 and TRBJ2-1; 8 bases align to TRBD1. The V gene's germline CDR1 is SGHTA and CDR2 FQGTGA. J gave up 4 bases and V 5 bases, and 7 bases lay outside the gene matches. The CDR3 spans 15 residues. The DNA for the CDR3 is TGTGCCAGCAGCGTACAGGGGGTATGGTACAATGAGCAGTTCTTC. Its translation: CASSVQGVWYNEQFF. Variable domain in full (rest from reference TRBV7-3 and TRBJ2-1): GAGVSQTPSNKVTEKGKYVELRCDPISGHTALYWYRQSLGQGPEFLIYFQGTGAADDSGLPNDRFFAVRPEGSVSTLKIQRTERGDSAVYLCASSVQGVWYNEQFFGPGTRLTVL.

Many counts were recorded for this clonotype. The V gene is TRBV5-4, the J gene TRBJ2-7, with TRBD1 matching 7 bases. The germline CDR1 and CDR2 sequences are SGHNT and YYREEE (reference sequence). V gave up 4 bases and J gave up 0 bases; unmatched junction bases: 4. This CDR3 spans 14 amino acids. The DNA of the CDR3 is TGTGCCAGCAGCATGACAGGGAGCTCCTACGAGCAGTACTTC. This encodes CASSMTGSSYEQYF.

The V call is TRBV28, the J call TRBJ2-5, with D perhaps matching TRBD2 (5 bases). Germline assignment: CDR1 MDHEN and CDR2 SYDVKM. The CDR3 runs 17 residues. V dropped 10 bases and J dropped 1 base, with 25 bases sitting between them. The CDR3 DNA sequence: TGTGCCACCACACCTTTACCGAGTAGCGACCTCCAAGAGACCCAGTACTTC. This gives the protein CATTPLPSSDLQETQYF.

By share, this clonotype ranks as medium-sized. This chain links TRBV6-6 with TRBJ2-7, with a tentative D call TRBD1 (6 bases). This CDR3 has 12 amino acids. Germline CDR1 MNHNY, CDR2 SVGAGI (reference sequence). V gave up 7 bases and J gave up 6 bases, with 13 bases separating them. This chain's CDR3 is CASTYRDGEQYF. CDR3 nucleotide sequence: TGTGCCAGCACCTACAGGGACGGCGAGCAGTACTTC.

This clonotype was detected many times. A junction end diverges from the germline sequence, so it may reflect a read error. The chain has TRBV15 and TRBJ2-3; 7 positions agree with TRBD1. CDR3 length equals 14 residues. Germline CDR1 and CDR2: LNHNV and YYDKDF (reference sequence). Here the CDR3 DNA reads TGTGCCACCAGCAGAGAACGGGATACAGGGGCCCCCCATTTT. Its protein is CATSRERDTGAPHF.

This clonotype was seen ten or more times. The genes are TRBV6-5 and TRBJ1-4, with D unclear. Germline CDR1 is MNHEY and CDR2 is SVGAGI. V lost 2 bases and J lost 4, with 11 bases in between. The CDR3 consists of 15 residues. The CDR3 protein is CASSYVVGFNEKLFF. DNA for the CDR3: TGTGCCAGCAGTTACGTCGTAGGGTTTAATGAAAAACTGTTTTTT.

This clonotype appeared many times. The V call is TRBV29-1, the J call TRBJ2-3, with 10 bases fitting TRBD2. V shed 4 bases, J shed 2 bases, and the junction held 12 bases outside the gene matches. Per germline, CDR1 SQVTM and CDR2 ANQGSEA. This CDR3 comprises 17 residues. The DNA for the CDR3 is TGCAGCGTTGGAGGGCTAGCGGGGGCTAGTTTCACAGATACGCAGTATTTT. It encodes CSVGGLAGASFTDTQYF.

This clonotype was seen at least ten times. The genes are TRBV7-3 and TRBJ2-1; D tentatively fits TRBD1 or TRBD2 (5 bases each). V was pared by 4 bases and J by 7 bases, with 11 bases between. Germline CDR1 reads SGHTA; CDR2 reads FQGTGA. There are 13 residues in the CDR3. The CDR3 region has the DNA TGTGCCAGCAGCTCGGGACCCACGAATGAGCAGTTCTTC. Encoded protein: CASSSGPTNEQFF.